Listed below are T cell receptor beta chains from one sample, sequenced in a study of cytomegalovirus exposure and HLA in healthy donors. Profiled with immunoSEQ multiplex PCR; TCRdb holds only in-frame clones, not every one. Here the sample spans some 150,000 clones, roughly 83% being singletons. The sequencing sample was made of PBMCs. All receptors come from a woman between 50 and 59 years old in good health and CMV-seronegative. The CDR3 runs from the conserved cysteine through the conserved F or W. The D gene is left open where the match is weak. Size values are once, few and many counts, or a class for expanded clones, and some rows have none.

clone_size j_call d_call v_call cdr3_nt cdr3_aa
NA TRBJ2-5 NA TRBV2 TGTGCCAGCAGTGGACGGACGGGGTACCAAGAGACCCAGTACTTC CASSGRTGYQETQYF
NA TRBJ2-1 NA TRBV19 TGTGCCAGTAGTATAGGTCTCCGCGGTGAGCAGTTCTTC CASSIGLRGEQFF
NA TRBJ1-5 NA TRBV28 TGTGCCAGCAGTACAGACAGTTATAGCAATCAGCCCCAGCATTTT CASSTDSYSNQPQHF
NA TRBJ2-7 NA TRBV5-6 TGTGCCAGCAGTCTCGGGAGTTCCTACGAGCAGTACTTC CASSLGSSYEQYF
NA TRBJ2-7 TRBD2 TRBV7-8 TGTGCCAGCAGCCCTAGGGCGGGAGGGCCCTACGAGCAGTACTTC CASSPRAGGPYEQYF
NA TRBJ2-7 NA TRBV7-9 TGTGCCAGCAGGAGGGGGAGCTCCTACGAGCAGTACTTC CASRRGSSYEQYF
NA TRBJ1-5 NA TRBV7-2 TGTGCCAGCAGCCCCAGGATTAATCAGCCCCAGCATTTT CASSPRINQPQHF
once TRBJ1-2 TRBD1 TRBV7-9 TGTGCCAGCAGCCGTCTGGGACAGCTAGATGGCTACACCTTC CASSRLGQLDGYTF
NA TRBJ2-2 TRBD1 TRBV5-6 TGTGCCAGCAGACGCGGCCCTCCGGGACAGGGGACCGGGGAGCTGTTTTTT CASRRGPPGQGTGELFF
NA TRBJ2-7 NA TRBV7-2 TGTGCCAGCAGCTTAGCGGGGGCAGTTCAGTACTTC CASSLAGAVQYF